This is a list of T cell receptor beta chains from one sample in a study of T cell repertoires in cytomegalovirus infection. In TCRdb, the reads were re-called with MiXCR into one record per CDR3 protein. Here the sample spans hundreds of thousands of distinct CDR3 sequences, more than 8% being singletons. What was sequenced was PBMCs. Receptors originate from a human donor in good health (CMV status not recorded). Some clones in this sample may be carry-over from other donors' samples. The CDR3 runs from the conserved cysteine through the conserved F or W. The D gene is left open where the match is weak. Clone size is stated in some rows and not others, as once, few, many or a class when expanded.

D gene: TRBD1
V gene: TRBV19
clone size: few
J gene: TRBJ2-1
CDR3 DNA: TGTGCCAGTAGTTCACGACAGGGCGAGCAGTTCTTC
CDR3 protein: CASSSRQGEQFF

D gene: NA
V gene: TRBV18
clone size: few
J gene: TRBJ2-6
CDR3 DNA: TGTGCCAGCTCACCTCTATTGGGAACCACTGGGGCCAACGTCCTGACTTTC
CDR3 protein: CASSPLLGTTGANVLTF

D gene: NA
V gene: TRBV6-2/TRBV6-3
clone size: NA
J gene: TRBJ1-2
CDR3 DNA: TGTGCCAGCAGTTACCCCCATGGGGGCTACACCTTC
CDR3 protein: CASSYPHGGYTF

D gene: TRBD1
V gene: TRBV27
clone size: few
J gene: TRBJ2-7
CDR3 DNA: TGTGCCAGCAGTTCGTCGCCGGGACAGGTATACCACGAGCAGTACTTC
CDR3 protein: CASSSSPGQVYHEQYF

D gene: TRBD1
V gene: TRBV19
clone size: few
J gene: TRBJ2-7
CDR3 DNA: TGTGCCAGTAGTGCTAGGGACAGCTACTACGAGCAGTACTTC
CDR3 protein: CASSARDSYYEQYF

D gene: TRBD2
V gene: TRBV7-6
clone size: many
J gene: TRBJ2-5
CDR3 DNA: TGTGCCAGCAGCCCTGGGACTAGCCGAGAGACCCAGTACTTC
CDR3 protein: CASSPGTSRETQYF

D gene: NA
V gene: TRBV5-6
clone size: many
J gene: TRBJ1-6
CDR3 DNA: TGTGCCAGCAGCTTGTGGGAGGCGGGTTATTCACCCCTCCACTTT
CDR3 protein: CASSLWEAGYSPLHF

D gene: NA
V gene: TRBV12-3/TRBV12-4
clone size: many
J gene: TRBJ1-5
CDR3 DNA: TGTGCCAGCAGTCGAGGGGATAGCAATCAGCCCCAGCATTTT
CDR3 protein: CASSRGDSNQPQHF

D gene: NA
V gene: TRBV7-2
clone size: NA
J gene: TRBJ2-7
CDR3 DNA: TGTGCCAGCAGCTTAATGGATCGGGTTCCGGGGTACGAGCAGTACTTC
CDR3 protein: CASSLMDRVPGYEQYF

D gene: NA
V gene: TRBV6-1
clone size: few
J gene: TRBJ1-6
CDR3 DNA: TGTGCCAGCAGAAACAGGGTTTCACCCCTCCACTTT
CDR3 protein: CASRNRVSPLHF

D gene: NA
V gene: TRBV4-3
clone size: few
J gene: TRBJ2-3
CDR3 DNA: TGCGCCAGCAGCCAAGGCGGCGGGGCCACAGATACGCAGTATTTT
CDR3 protein: CASSQGGGATDTQYF

D gene: TRBD1
V gene: TRBV6-1
clone size: NA
J gene: TRBJ2-7
CDR3 DNA: TGTGCCAGCAGAACCGGGACAGGGGGCATTTTCTCCTACGAGCAGTACTTC
CDR3 protein: CASRTGTGGIFSYEQYF

D gene: NA
V gene: TRBV6-5
clone size: many
J gene: TRBJ2-5
CDR3 DNA: TGTGCCAGCAGTTACTCGGGAGTTGGGGAGACCCAGTACTTC
CDR3 protein: CASSYSGVGETQYF

D gene: NA
V gene: TRBV12-3/TRBV12-4
clone size: NA
J gene: TRBJ2-5
CDR3 DNA: TGTGCCAGCAGACGGACTTCCTGGGGCTCCAAAGAGACCCAGTACTTC
CDR3 protein: CASRRTSWGSKETQYF

D gene: NA
V gene: TRBV6-2/TRBV6-3
clone size: many
J gene: TRBJ1-1
CDR3 DNA: TGTGCCAGCAGTTCCCCCAGCCGTCTGAACACTGAAGCTTTCTTT
CDR3 protein: CASSSPSRLNTEAFF

D gene: NA
V gene: TRBV11-2
clone size: many
J gene: TRBJ1-4
CDR3 DNA: TGTGCCAGCCGGCTCTGGACAGCTCTGTCAACTAATGAAAAACTGTTTTTT
CDR3 protein: CASRLWTALSTNEKLFF

D gene: NA
V gene: TRBV4-2
clone size: many
J gene: TRBJ1-5
CDR3 DNA: TGTGCCAGCAGCCAAGATCTTTCCCAGCCCTATAGCAATCAGCCCCAGCATTTT
CDR3 protein: CASSQDLSQPYSNQPQHF

D gene: TRBD1
V gene: TRBV7-2
clone size: many
J gene: TRBJ1-1
CDR3 DNA: TGTGCCAGCAGCCGGGACAGGGCCGGTGAAGCTTTCTTT
CDR3 protein: CASSRDRAGEAFF

D gene: NA
V gene: TRBV6-6
clone size: few
J gene: TRBJ1-2
CDR3 DNA: TGTGCCAGCAGCGGGGGGCTGGACTATGGCTACACCTTC
CDR3 protein: CASSGGLDYGYTF

D gene: TRBD2
V gene: TRBV27
clone size: few
J gene: TRBJ2-1
CDR3 DNA: TGTGCCAGCAGTTTATGGCTAGCGGGATCGGATGAGCAGTTCTTC
CDR3 protein: CASSLWLAGSDEQFF

D gene: NA
V gene: TRBV4-3
clone size: NA
J gene: TRBJ1-2
CDR3 DNA: TGCGCCAGCAGCCAAGACAGGGAGAATGGCTACACCTTC
CDR3 protein: CASSQDRENGYTF

D gene: NA
V gene: TRBV7-2
clone size: many
J gene: TRBJ2-7
CDR3 DNA: TGTGCCAGCAGCTTAATGGGGGGGCCGTACGAGCAGTACTTC
CDR3 protein: CASSLMGGPYEQYF

D gene: NA
V gene: TRBV4-3
clone size: many
J gene: TRBJ2-6
CDR3 DNA: TGCGCCAGCAGCCAAGTAGGGGGCTCTGGGGCCAACGTCCTGACTTTC
CDR3 protein: CASSQVGGSGANVLTF

D gene: NA
V gene: TRBV7-2
clone size: many
J gene: TRBJ2-4
CDR3 DNA: TGTGCCAGCAGCGCCGAACTTCTGGGGGTCCACCTCTTC
CDR3 protein: CASSAELLGVHLF

D gene: NA
V gene: TRBV6-6
clone size: many
J gene: TRBJ1-5
CDR3 DNA: TGTGCCAGCAGTGGGAATCAGCCCCAGCATTTT
CDR3 protein: CASSGNQPQHF

D gene: TRBD2
V gene: TRBV6-8
clone size: many
J gene: TRBJ2-3
CDR3 DNA: TGTGCCAGCAGTCAAGGACTAGCGGGGGGGCCTAATACGCAGTATTTT
CDR3 protein: CASSQGLAGGPNTQYF

D gene: NA
V gene: TRBV28
clone size: few
J gene: TRBJ1-5
CDR3 DNA: TGTGCCAGCAGTTTGAACGGTCAGCCCCAGCATTTT
CDR3 protein: CASSLNGQPQHF

D gene: NA
V gene: TRBV27
clone size: few
J gene: TRBJ1-2
CDR3 DNA: TGTGCCAGCAGTCCTCGGGCCCAAGGATATGGCTACACCTTC
CDR3 protein: CASSPRAQGYGYTF

D gene: NA
V gene: TRBV7-9
clone size: many
J gene: TRBJ1-5
CDR3 DNA: TGTGCCAGCAGCCAAGACGTTAGCAATCAGCCCCAGCATTTT
CDR3 protein: CASSQDVSNQPQHF

D gene: NA
V gene: TRBV27
clone size: NA
J gene: TRBJ1-1
CDR3 DNA: TGTGCCAGCAGTCTCAGGGACCGCACTGAAGCTTTCTTT
CDR3 protein: CASSLRDRTEAFF

D gene: TRBD2
V gene: TRBV19
clone size: many
J gene: TRBJ2-5
CDR3 DNA: TGTGCCAGTAGTATTGGGGCGTGGGGGGGAGAGACCCAGTACTTC
CDR3 protein: CASSIGAWGGETQYF

D gene: NA
V gene: TRBV5-1
clone size: NA
J gene: TRBJ2-5
CDR3 DNA: TGCGCCAGCAGCTTGCGGGGAAGGGCTCAAGAGACCCAGTACTTC
CDR3 protein: CASSLRGRAQETQYF

D gene: TRBD1
V gene: TRBV7-2
clone size: NA
J gene: TRBJ1-1
CDR3 DNA: TGTGCCAGCAGCTCGCGACAGGGGGCGACCACTGACGCTTTCTTT
CDR3 protein: CASSSRQGATTDAFF

D gene: TRBD2
V gene: TRBV6-2/TRBV6-3
clone size: few
J gene: TRBJ2-7
CDR3 DNA: TGTGCCAGCAGGTTGTGGGCTAGCGGGGGACCCAGCTCCTACGAGCAGTACTTC
CDR3 protein: CASRLWASGGPSSYEQYF

D gene: TRBD1
V gene: TRBV7-9
clone size: few
J gene: TRBJ1-1
CDR3 DNA: TGTGCCAGCAGCTCCTGGGGACAGGGCTCGAACACTGAAGCTTTCTTT
CDR3 protein: CASSSWGQGSNTEAFF

D gene: TRBD2
V gene: TRBV28
clone size: many
J gene: TRBJ2-3
CDR3 DNA: TGTGCCACCACAGAACGGGGGGGCACAGATACGCAGTATTTT
CDR3 protein: CATTERGGTDTQYF

D gene: NA
V gene: TRBV5-1
clone size: NA
J gene: TRBJ2-7
CDR3 DNA: TGCGCCAGCAGTCGTTTAGGACAGGCCGGGGGGGAGCAGTACTTC
CDR3 protein: CASSRLGQAGGEQYF

D gene: NA
V gene: TRBV19
clone size: once
J gene: TRBJ2-1
CDR3 DNA: TGTGCCAGCCGGTCGGATTCCTACAATGAGCAGTTCTTC
CDR3 protein: CASRSDSYNEQFF

D gene: NA
V gene: TRBV7-2
clone size: many
J gene: TRBJ2-5
CDR3 DNA: TGTGCCAGCAGCTTGAGTTGGAGTGGAGAGACCCAGTACTTC
CDR3 protein: CASSLSWSGETQYF

D gene: TRBD2
V gene: TRBV7-3
clone size: many
J gene: TRBJ2-2
CDR3 DNA: TGTGCCAGCAGCTCAGGAAGGAGCGGGGGGACCGGGGAGCTGTTTTTT
CDR3 protein: CASSSGRSGGTGELFF

D gene: NA
V gene: TRBV27
clone size: NA
J gene: TRBJ1-5
CDR3 DNA: TGTGCCAGCAGTTTTAAGTCTGGTCAGCCCCAGCATTTT
CDR3 protein: CASSFKSGQPQHF

D gene: NA
V gene: TRBV28
clone size: few
J gene: TRBJ2-1
CDR3 DNA: TGTGCCAGCAGTACGGGACTTAATTACAATGAGCAGTTCTTC
CDR3 protein: CASSTGLNYNEQFF

D gene: NA
V gene: TRBV20-1
clone size: many
J gene: TRBJ2-7
CDR3 DNA: TGCAGTGCCCAGGGCAAGCGGCTCTACTCCTACGAGCAGTACTTC
CDR3 protein: CSAQGKRLYSYEQYF

D gene: NA
V gene: TRBV20-1
clone size: few
J gene: TRBJ1-1
CDR3 DNA: TGCAGTCCTCGGGGGCCAAGGTCTACTGAAGCTTTCTTT
CDR3 protein: CSPRGPRSTEAFF

D gene: NA
V gene: TRBV7-2
clone size: many
J gene: TRBJ1-1
CDR3 DNA: TGTGCCAGCAGCCTACAGGAGATGAACACTGAAGCTTTCTTT
CDR3 protein: CASSLQEMNTEAFF

D gene: NA
V gene: TRBV6-2/TRBV6-3
clone size: many
J gene: TRBJ1-1
CDR3 DNA: TGTGCCAGCAGACCCGGCGTGCCCTTGAGGTCAGGGTCGGATCCTGAAGCTTTCTTT
CDR3 protein: CASRPGVPLRSGSDPEAFF

D gene: TRBD1
V gene: TRBV10-3
clone size: NA
J gene: TRBJ1-4
CDR3 DNA: TGTGCCATCAAAGGACAGGGCTTTGAAAAACTGTTTTTT
CDR3 protein: CAIKGQGFEKLFF

D gene: NA
V gene: TRBV29-1
clone size: few
J gene: TRBJ1-3
CDR3 DNA: TGCAGCGCCCGAGTGGAGTCTGGAAACACCATATATTTT
CDR3 protein: CSARVESGNTIYF

D gene: NA
V gene: TRBV7-6
clone size: NA
J gene: TRBJ1-2
CDR3 DNA: TGTGCCAGCAGCTTGGGCAGGAATGGCTACACCTTC
CDR3 protein: CASSLGRNGYTF

D gene: NA
V gene: TRBV11-2
clone size: NA
J gene: TRBJ1-5
CDR3 DNA: TGTGCCAGCAGCTCCCTCAATGAATATAGCAATCAGCCCCAGCATTTT
CDR3 protein: CASSSLNEYSNQPQHF

D gene: NA
V gene: TRBV11-1
clone size: few
J gene: TRBJ2-1
CDR3 DNA: TGTGCCAGCAGCCCCACATCGGGAGATCACAATGAGCAGTTCTTC
CDR3 protein: CASSPTSGDHNEQFF

D gene: NA
V gene: TRBV5-6
clone size: NA
J gene: TRBJ1-2
CDR3 DNA: TGTGCCAGCAGCTTCCCAGGGCTAAGTCGCTACACCTTC
CDR3 protein: CASSFPGLSRYTF

D gene: NA
V gene: TRBV12-3/TRBV12-4
clone size: NA
J gene: TRBJ1-6
CDR3 DNA: TGTGCCAGCAGCCCCAGTCGAGGTGGATCACCCCTCCACTTT
CDR3 protein: CASSPSRGGSPLHF

D gene: NA
V gene: TRBV14
clone size: once
J gene: TRBJ2-1
CDR3 DNA: TGTGCCAGCAGCCAAGTTGGGGATGAGCAGTTCTTC
CDR3 protein: CASSQVGDEQFF

D gene: TRBD1
V gene: TRBV7-2
clone size: few
J gene: TRBJ1-2
CDR3 DNA: TGTGCCAGCAGCCTAAGACAGGGGGGCTACACCTTC
CDR3 protein: CASSLRQGGYTF

D gene: NA
V gene: TRBV7-2
clone size: many
J gene: TRBJ2-3
CDR3 DNA: TGTGCCAGCAGCTTCACCGAGAGTGGCAGGCGGGGCACAGATACGCAGTATTTT
CDR3 protein: CASSFTESGRRGTDTQYF

D gene: NA
V gene: TRBV20-1
clone size: NA
J gene: TRBJ1-2
CDR3 DNA: TGCAGTGCTAGAGTCAGGGTGGCACTCGATCGGTTTGGCTACACCTTC
CDR3 protein: CSARVRVALDRFGYTF

D gene: NA
V gene: TRBV6-6
clone size: many
J gene: TRBJ2-7
CDR3 DNA: TGTGCCAGCAGTGACTCCGGGACGGGTGGAGAGCAGTACTTC
CDR3 protein: CASSDSGTGGEQYF

D gene: TRBD1
V gene: TRBV7-2
clone size: many
J gene: TRBJ1-2
CDR3 DNA: TGTGCCAGCAGCTTAGATTGGAGACAGGGCGGATATGGCTACACCTTC
CDR3 protein: CASSLDWRQGGYGYTF